A selection of T cell receptor beta chains follows, all from one sample in a study of blood T cell repertoires in COVID-19. The table came from immunoSEQ multiplex PCR; TCRdb's copy has only in-frame clones and leaves some out. There are 200,000 to 250,000 clones in the sample; approximately 80% occur only once, and 7.5% to 8% lies in the top ten. The sequencing sample was made of peripheral blood. Receptor source: a woman older than 75 with COVID-19, enrolled during active disease. CDR3s include the opening cysteine and the closing phenylalanine or tryptophan. A D gene is named only where the DNA matches it firmly. Clone size is stated in some rows and not others, as once, few, many or a class when expanded.

d_call clone_size j_call v_call cdr3_aa cdr3_nt
NA NA TRBJ1-5 TRBV2 CASSRTVGNQPQHF TGTGCCAGCAGTAGAACAGTCGGCAATCAGCCCCAGCATTTT
TRBD2 NA TRBJ2-7 TRBV3-1/TRBV3-2 CASTTSGRYEQYF TGTGCCAGCACGACTAGCGGGAGATACGAGCAGTACTTC
NA NA TRBJ1-2 TRBV2 CASSVREQVTF TGTGCCAGCAGTGTCCGGGAGCAGGTGACCTTC
TRBD1 once TRBJ1-4 TRBV28 CASSFLSFRTGGEEKLFF TGTGCCAGCAGTTTTCTTTCGTTTCGTACAGGGGGCGAGGAAAAACTGTTTTTT
TRBD1 NA TRBJ2-1 TRBV3-1/TRBV3-2 CASSQPRDRKDQQFF TGTGCCAGCAGCCAACCCCGGGACAGGAAAGACCAGCAGTTCTTC
TRBD2 NA TRBJ2-7 TRBV28 CASRPSGFPTEQYF TGTGCCAGCAGGCCTAGCGGGTTTCCTACGGAGCAGTACTTC
TRBD1 NA TRBJ1-4 TRBV5-1 CASSRTGGFEKLFF TGCGCCAGCAGCCGGACAGGGGGTTTTGAAAAACTGTTTTTT
TRBD1 NA TRBJ2-7 TRBV27 CASSIRQGTYEQYF TGTGCCAGCAGTATCCGACAGGGGACCTACGAGCAGTACTTC
NA NA TRBJ1-6 TRBV30 CAWSGPGISPLHF TGTGCCTGGTCCGGGCCAGGGATTTCACCCCTCCACTTT
TRBD1 NA TRBJ2-7 TRBV10-1 CASSESTGARSEQYF TGCGCCAGCAGTGAGTCGACAGGGGCGCGGAGCGAGCAGTACTTC
TRBD1 NA TRBJ1-1 TRBV4-1 CASSHEGTVNTEAFF TGCGCCAGCAGCCACGAAGGGACAGTGAACACTGAAGCTTTCTTT
NA NA TRBJ1-2 TRBV5-8 CASSRRARLNSYTF TGTGCCAGCAGCCGGCGGGCCCGATTAAATAGCTACACCTTC
NA NA TRBJ1-1 TRBV5-8 CASSLRGNTEAFF TGTGCCAGCAGCTTGAGGGGTAACACTGAAGCTTTCTTT
TRBD2 NA TRBJ2-3 TRBV5-1 CASSLSAAGSQDTQYF TGCGCCAGCAGCTTGAGCGCAGCGGGAAGTCAAGATACGCAGTATTTT
TRBD1 NA TRBJ1-1 TRBV7-8 CASSKGQGATEAFF TGTGCCAGCAGCAAGGGACAGGGGGCGACTGAAGCTTTCTTT
TRBD1 NA TRBJ2-7 TRBV6-5 CASTPGQGTYEQYF TGTGCCAGCACTCCGGGACAGGGGACCTACGAGCAGTACTTC
TRBD2 NA TRBJ2-1 TRBV4-2 CASSFRTSGRGEFF TGTGCCAGCAGCTTTCGGACTAGCGGGAGGGGGGAGTTCTTC
NA few TRBJ1-1 TRBV20-1 CSAKGGTEAFF TGCAGTGCTAAGGGCGGGACTGAAGCTTTCTTT
TRBD1 NA TRBJ1-5 TRBV28 CASSRLGQGINQPQHF TGTGCCAGCAGTCGTCTCGGACAGGGTATCAATCAGCCCCAGCATTTT
NA NA TRBJ2-7 TRBV28 CASRQTGYEQYF TGTGCCAGCAGGCAAACAGGGTACGAGCAGTACTTC
TRBD2 NA TRBJ2-7 TRBV19 CASSISGPGSYEQYF TGTGCCAGTAGTATTAGCGGGCCGGGATCCTACGAGCAGTACTTC
NA NA TRBJ1-5 TRBV19 CASSLRQVTGPQHF TGTGCCAGTAGCCTCCGACAGGTGACGGGGCCCCAGCATTTT
TRBD1 NA TRBJ2-3 TRBV5-6 CASSLGTGLGDTQYF TGTGCCAGCAGCTTGGGGACAGGGCTTGGAGATACGCAGTATTTT
TRBD1 NA TRBJ1-1 TRBV3-1/TRBV3-2 CASSLMGQGAMNTEAFF TGTGCCAGCAGCCTAATGGGGCAGGGGGCAATGAACACTGAAGCTTTCTTT
NA NA TRBJ2-2 TRBV30 CAWSLDSRNTGELFF TGTGCCTGGAGTCTAGACAGCCGTAACACCGGGGAGCTGTTTTTT
NA NA TRBJ1-6 TRBV4-1 CASSQGENSYNSPLHF TGCGCCAGCAGCCAAGGGGAGAATTCCTATAATTCACCCCTCCACTTT
TRBD2 NA TRBJ2-7 TRBV11-1 CASSLKAGEYHEQYF TGTGCCAGCAGCTTAAAGGCGGGAGAGTACCACGAGCAGTACTTC
NA NA TRBJ1-6 TRBV7-8 CASSPEQAFYNSPLHF TGTGCCAGCAGCCCCGAACAGGCTTTCTATAATTCACCCCTCCACTTT
NA NA TRBJ1-2 TRBV12-3/TRBV12-4 CATFSRGF TGTGCCACCTTTTCCAGGGGCTTC
NA NA TRBJ1-6 TRBV28 CASSLDQDYIVSPLHF TGTGCCAGCAGTTTAGACCAGGACTATATCGTTTCACCCCTCCACTTT
NA few TRBJ2-7 TRBV25-1 CASTRLGSYEQYF TGTGCCAGCACCCGACTAGGCTCCTACGAGCAGTACTTC
TRBD1 NA TRBJ1-5 TRBV7-2 CASSLRQRTGGQPQHF TGTGCCAGCAGCTTAAGGCAAAGGACAGGAGGTCAGCCCCAGCATTTT
NA NA TRBJ1-1 TRBV28 CASSSPAQNTEAFF TGTGCCAGCAGTTCTCCAGCGCAGAACACTGAAGCTTTCTTT
NA NA TRBJ1-2 TRBV2 CASSGNQGYGYTF TGTGCCAGCAGTGGAAACCAGGGGTATGGCTACACCTTC
NA NA TRBJ2-1 TRBV4-2 CASSQGAYNEQFF TGTGCCAGCAGCCAAGGCGCCTACAATGAGCAGTTCTTC
NA NA TRBJ2-1 TRBV20-1 CSASIRVNEQFF TGCAGTGCTAGTATCAGGGTCAATGAGCAGTTCTTC
NA NA TRBJ1-2 TRBV5-5 CASSLAGVDYGYTF TGTGCCAGCAGCTTGGCGGGGGTGGACTATGGCTACACCTTC
TRBD1 NA TRBJ1-2 TRBV28 CASSFMRWRGLAQTYGYTF TGTGCCAGCAGTTTTATGAGATGGAGGGGGCTGGCTCAAACATATGGCTACACCTTC
TRBD2 NA TRBJ2-7 TRBV6-1 CASSEGSGRFTYEQYF TGTGCCAGCAGTGAAGGGAGCGGGAGGTTCACCTACGAGCAGTACTTC
NA NA TRBJ1-2 TRBV27 CASSSAGLGGTYGYTF TGTGCCAGCAGTTCCGCCGGGTTGGGAGGGACCTATGGCTACACCTTC
TRBD2 NA TRBJ2-1 TRBV5-1 CASSPKTSLYNEQFF TGCGCCAGCAGCCCCAAGACTAGCCTCTACAATGAGCAGTTCTTC
NA few TRBJ1-2 TRBV5-1 CASSLGDGSYGYTF TGCGCCAGCAGCTTGGGGGACGGGAGCTATGGCTACACCTTC
TRBD2 NA TRBJ2-3 TRBV7-9 CASSLRLAGDTDTQYF TGTGCCAGCAGCCTCCGACTAGCGGGAGACACAGATACGCAGTATTTT
NA NA TRBJ2-2 TRBV18 CASSFRTDTAGELFF TGTGCCAGCTCATTCCGGACAGATACGGCCGGGGAGCTGTTTTTT
TRBD1 NA TRBJ2-1 TRBV11-3 CASSSQDRVGGNEQFF TGTGCCAGCAGCTCCCAGGACAGGGTAGGCGGCAATGAGCAGTTCTTC
TRBD1 NA TRBJ2-5 TRBV5-1 CASSFSPGGVETQYF TGCGCCAGCAGCTTTAGCCCAGGGGGCGTAGAGACCCAGTACTTC
NA NA TRBJ1-5 TRBV29-1 CSVGGGNQPQHF TGCAGCGTCGGGGGGGGAAATCAGCCCCAGCATTTT
TRBD1 NA TRBJ1-1 TRBV30 CAWSTGTGTVTEAFF TGTGCCTGGAGTACCGGGACAGGGACGGTCACTGAAGCTTTCTTT